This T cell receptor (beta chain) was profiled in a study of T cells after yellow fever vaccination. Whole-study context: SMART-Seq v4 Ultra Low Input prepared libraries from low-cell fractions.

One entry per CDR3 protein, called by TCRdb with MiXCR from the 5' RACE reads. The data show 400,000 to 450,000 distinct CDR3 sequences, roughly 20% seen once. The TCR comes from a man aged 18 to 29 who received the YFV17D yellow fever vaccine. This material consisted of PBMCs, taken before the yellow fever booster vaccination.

CDR3 nucleotide sequence: TGCGCCAGCAGCTTCCTAGCGGGGGGCTGGAATGAGCAGTTCTTC. Translation: CASSFLAGGWNEQFF. The chain has TRBV5-1 and TRBJ2-1; 11 nucleotides align to TRBD2. CDR1 SGHRS and CDR2 YFSETQ come from the germline V gene. The J segment lost 7 bases and the V segment lost 2 bases, leaving 5 bases of the junction unmatched. This CDR3 has 15 residues. The full variable domain, with the rest looked up from reference TRBV5-1 and TRBJ2-1, is KAGVTQTPRYLIKTRGQQVTLSCSPISGHRSVSWYQQTPGQGLQFLFEYFSETQRNKGNFPGRFSGRQFSNSRSEMNVSTLELGDSALYLCASSFLAGGWNEQFFGPGTRLTVL.